One T cell receptor (beta chain) is described in this entry. Its specificity is unknown. The sample belongs to a study of identical twins. Everyone who gave samples was a healthy Caucasian. The cDNA had a unique molecular identifier and a template-switch universal primer site. TCRdb re-called the 5' RACE reads through MiXCR, storing one row per CDR3 protein. The sample has 1.5 million to 2 million distinct CDR3 sequences, 25% to 35% seen once. Notes on the study in general: High-abundance cord blood beta clonotypes had fewer insertions; memory repertoires showed none. Some out-of-frame alpha sequences were shared by twins, and these showed excess low generation probability.

The clonotype was recovered from a newborn girl in good health. Sequenced input: cord blood.

CDR3 sequence (DNA): TGCAGTGCCCGGACTAGCGGAGGGCAGTACTTC. It translates to CSARTSGGQYF. The chain combines TRBV20-1 with TRBJ2-5; 10 bases agree with TRBD2. From germline, CDR1 is DFQATT and CDR2 SNEGSKA (reference sequence). The V and J ends lost 6 bases and 11 bases, in that order; junction bases with no gene match: 6. This CDR3 region has 11 residues.